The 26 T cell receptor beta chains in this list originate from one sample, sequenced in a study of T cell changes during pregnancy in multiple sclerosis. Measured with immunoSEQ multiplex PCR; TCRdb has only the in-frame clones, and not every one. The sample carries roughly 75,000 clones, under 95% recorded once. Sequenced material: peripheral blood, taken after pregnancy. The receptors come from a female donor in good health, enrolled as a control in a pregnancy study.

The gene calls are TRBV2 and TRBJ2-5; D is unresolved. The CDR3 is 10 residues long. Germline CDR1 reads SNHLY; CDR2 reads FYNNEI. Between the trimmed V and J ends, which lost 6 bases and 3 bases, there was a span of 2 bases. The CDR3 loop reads CASSKETQYF. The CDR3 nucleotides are TGTGCCAGCAGCAAAGAGACCCAGTACTTC.

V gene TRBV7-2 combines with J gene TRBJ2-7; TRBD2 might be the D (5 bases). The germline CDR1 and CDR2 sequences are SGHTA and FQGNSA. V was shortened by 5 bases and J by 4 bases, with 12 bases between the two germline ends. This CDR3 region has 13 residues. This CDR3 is CASSPPPGYEQYF. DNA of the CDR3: TGTGCCAGCAGCCCTCCCCCGGGGTACGAGCAGTACTTC.

The CDR3 coding sequence is TGTGCCAGCAGCTTGAGGGGAACTGAAGCTTTCTTT. It is translated as CASSLRGTEAFF. This rearrangement joins TRBV5-6 to TRBJ1-1, with TRBD1 as a possible D gene (5 bases). The CDR3 loop spans 12 amino acids. Trimming removed 1 base from V and 5 bases from J, with 6 bases in between. Germline CDR1 reads SGHDT; CDR2 reads YYEEEE. Using reference TRBV5-6 and TRBJ1-1 for the parts outside the CDR3, the full variable domain is DAGVTQSPTHLIKTRGQQVTLRCSPKSGHDTVSWYQQALGQGPQFIFQYYEEEERQRGNFPDRFSGHQFPNYSSELNVNALLLGDSALYLCASSLRGTEAFFGQGTRLTVV.

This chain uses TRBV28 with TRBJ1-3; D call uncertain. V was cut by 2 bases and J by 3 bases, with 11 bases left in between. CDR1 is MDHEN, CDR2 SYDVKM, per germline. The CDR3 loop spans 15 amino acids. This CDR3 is CASSLTWAGGNTIYF. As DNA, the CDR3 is TGTGCCAGCAGTTTAACCTGGGCCGGTGGAAACACCATATATTTT.

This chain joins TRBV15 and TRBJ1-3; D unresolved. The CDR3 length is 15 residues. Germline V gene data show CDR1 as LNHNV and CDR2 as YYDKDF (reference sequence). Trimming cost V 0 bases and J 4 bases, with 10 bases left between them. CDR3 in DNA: TGTGCCACCAGCAGAGATCGTGGGAGGGGAAACACCATATATTTT. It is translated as CATSRDRGRGNTIYF.

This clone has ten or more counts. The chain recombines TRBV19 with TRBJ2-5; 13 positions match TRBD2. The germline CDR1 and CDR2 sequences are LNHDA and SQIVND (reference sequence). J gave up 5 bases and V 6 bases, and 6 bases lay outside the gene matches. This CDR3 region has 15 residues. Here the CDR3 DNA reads TGTGCCAGTAGCAAGACTAGCGGGGGGTTTGAGACCCAGTACTTC. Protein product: CASSKTSGGFETQYF.

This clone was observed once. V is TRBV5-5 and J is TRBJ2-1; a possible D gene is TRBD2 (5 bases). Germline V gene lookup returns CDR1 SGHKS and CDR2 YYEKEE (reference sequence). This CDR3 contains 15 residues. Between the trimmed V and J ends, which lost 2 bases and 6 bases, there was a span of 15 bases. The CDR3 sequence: CASSLLGLPLNEQFF. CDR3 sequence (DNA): TGTGCCAGCAGCTTACTAGGGCTTCCACTCAATGAGCAGTTCTTC.

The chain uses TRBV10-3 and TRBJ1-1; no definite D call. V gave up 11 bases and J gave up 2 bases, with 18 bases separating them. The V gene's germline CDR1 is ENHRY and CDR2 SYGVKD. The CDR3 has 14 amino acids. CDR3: CAAGTRTENTEAFF. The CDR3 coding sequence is TGTGCCGCAGGTACACGTACAGAAAACACTGAAGCTTTCTTT.

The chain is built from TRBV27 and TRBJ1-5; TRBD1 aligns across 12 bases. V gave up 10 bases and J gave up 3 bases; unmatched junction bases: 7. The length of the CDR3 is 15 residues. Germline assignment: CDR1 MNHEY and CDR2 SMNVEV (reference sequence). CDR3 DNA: TGTGCCAACCCCGGGACAGGGGGCGACAATCAGCCCCAGCATTTT. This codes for CANPGTGGDNQPQHF.

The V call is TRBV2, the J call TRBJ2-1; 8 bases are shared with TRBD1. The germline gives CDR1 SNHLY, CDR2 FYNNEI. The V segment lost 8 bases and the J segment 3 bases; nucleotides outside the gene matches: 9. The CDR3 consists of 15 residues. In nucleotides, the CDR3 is TGTGCCAGCCGACCACAGGGGGTAAACTACAATGAGCAGTTCTTC. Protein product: CASRPQGVNYNEQFF.

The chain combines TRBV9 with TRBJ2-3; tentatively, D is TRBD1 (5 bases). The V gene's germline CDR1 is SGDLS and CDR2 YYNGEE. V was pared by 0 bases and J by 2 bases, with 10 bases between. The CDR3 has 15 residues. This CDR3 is CASSVAGWVTDTQYF. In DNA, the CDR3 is TGTGCCAGCAGCGTAGCAGGGTGGGTCACAGATACGCAGTATTTT. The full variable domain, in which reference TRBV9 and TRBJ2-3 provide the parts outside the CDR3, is DSGVTQTPKHLITATGQRVTLRCSPRSGDLSVYWYQQSLDQGLQFLIQYYNGEERAKGNILERFSAQQFPDLHSELNLSSLELGDSALYFCASSVAGWVTDTQYFGPGTRLTVL.

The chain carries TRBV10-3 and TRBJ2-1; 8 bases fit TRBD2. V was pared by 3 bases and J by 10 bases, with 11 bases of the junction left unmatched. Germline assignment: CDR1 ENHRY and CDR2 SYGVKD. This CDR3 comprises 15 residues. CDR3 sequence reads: CAISDRYGTSLEQFF. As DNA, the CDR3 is TGTGCCATCAGTGATCGATATGGGACTAGTTTAGAGCAGTTCTTC.

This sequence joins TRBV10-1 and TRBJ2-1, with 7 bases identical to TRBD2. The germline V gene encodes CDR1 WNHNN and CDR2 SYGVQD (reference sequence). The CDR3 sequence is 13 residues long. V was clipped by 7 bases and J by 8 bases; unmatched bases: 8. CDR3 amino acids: CASKQSLADEQFF. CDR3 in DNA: TGCGCCAGCAAACAGTCCCTAGCGGATGAGCAGTTCTTC.

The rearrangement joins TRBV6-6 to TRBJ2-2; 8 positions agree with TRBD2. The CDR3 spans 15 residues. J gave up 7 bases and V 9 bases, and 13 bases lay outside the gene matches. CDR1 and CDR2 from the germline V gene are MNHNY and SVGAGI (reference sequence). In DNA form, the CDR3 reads TGTGCCAGGGACCCCCCACTAGCGGCCCGCGGGGAGCTGTTTTTT. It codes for CARDPPLAARGELFF.

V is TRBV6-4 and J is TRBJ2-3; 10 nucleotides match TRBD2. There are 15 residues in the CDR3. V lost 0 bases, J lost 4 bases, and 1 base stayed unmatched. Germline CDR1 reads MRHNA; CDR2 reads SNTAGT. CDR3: CASSDSAGGPDTQYF. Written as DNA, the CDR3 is TGTGCCAGCAGTGACTCAGCGGGGGGGCCAGATACGCAGTATTTT.

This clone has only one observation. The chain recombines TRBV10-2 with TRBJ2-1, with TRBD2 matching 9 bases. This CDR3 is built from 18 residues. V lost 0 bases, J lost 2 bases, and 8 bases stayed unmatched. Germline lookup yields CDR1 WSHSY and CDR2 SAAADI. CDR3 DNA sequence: TGCGCCAGCAGTGAGTCGACATTTGCGGGGGGGCCCTACAATGAGCAGTTCTTC. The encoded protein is CASSESTFAGGPYNEQFF.

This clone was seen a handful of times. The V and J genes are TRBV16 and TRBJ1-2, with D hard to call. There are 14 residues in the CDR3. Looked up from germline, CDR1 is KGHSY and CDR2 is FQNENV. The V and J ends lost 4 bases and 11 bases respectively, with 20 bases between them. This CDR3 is CASSPAERGGGYTF. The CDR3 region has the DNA TGTGCCAGCAGCCCCGCCGAAAGAGGTGGTGGATACACCTTC.

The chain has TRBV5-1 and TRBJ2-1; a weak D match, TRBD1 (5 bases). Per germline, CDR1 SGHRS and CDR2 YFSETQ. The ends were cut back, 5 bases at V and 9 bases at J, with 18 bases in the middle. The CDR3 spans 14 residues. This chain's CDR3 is CASSLPGILGEQFF. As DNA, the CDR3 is TGCGCCAGCAGTTTACCAGGGATATTAGGTGAGCAGTTCTTC.

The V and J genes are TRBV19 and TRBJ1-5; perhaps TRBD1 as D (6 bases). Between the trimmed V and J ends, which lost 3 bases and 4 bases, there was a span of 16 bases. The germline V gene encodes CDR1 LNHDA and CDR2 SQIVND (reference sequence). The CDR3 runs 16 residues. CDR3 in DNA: TGTGCCAGTAGTATTATAGGCGGGAGGGGGAATCAGCCCCAGCATTTT. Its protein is CASSIIGGRGNQPQHF.

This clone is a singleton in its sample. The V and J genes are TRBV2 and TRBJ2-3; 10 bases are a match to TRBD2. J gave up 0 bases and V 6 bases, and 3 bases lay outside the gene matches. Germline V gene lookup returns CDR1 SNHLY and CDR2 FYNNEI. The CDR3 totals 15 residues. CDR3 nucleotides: TGTGCCAGCAGAGGGACTAGCGCGAGCACAGATACGCAGTATTTT. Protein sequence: CASRGTSASTDTQYF.

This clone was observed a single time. CDR3 coding DNA: TGCGCCAGCCAGACAGGGGGTGGCGAGCAGTACTTC. As protein: CASQTGGGEQYF. This chain connects TRBV5-1 to TRBJ2-7, with TRBD1 identical over 9 bases. V was pared by 7 bases and J by 6 bases, with 5 bases of the junction left unmatched. The germline V gene has CDR1 SGHRS and CDR2 YFSETQ. CDR3 length: 12 residues.

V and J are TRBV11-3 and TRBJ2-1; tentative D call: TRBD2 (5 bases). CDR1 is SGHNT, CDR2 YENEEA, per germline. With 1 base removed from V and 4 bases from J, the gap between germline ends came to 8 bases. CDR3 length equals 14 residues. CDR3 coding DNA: TGTGCCAGCAGCTTAGCGGGAAGATACAATGAGCAGTTCTTC. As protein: CASSLAGRYNEQFF.

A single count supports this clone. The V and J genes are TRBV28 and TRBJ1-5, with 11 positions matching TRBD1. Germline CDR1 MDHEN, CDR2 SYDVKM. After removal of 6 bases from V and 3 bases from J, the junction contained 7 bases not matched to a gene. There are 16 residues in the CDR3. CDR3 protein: CASSPMGQGDNQPQHF. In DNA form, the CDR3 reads TGTGCCAGCAGCCCAATGGGACAGGGGGACAATCAGCCCCAGCATTTT.

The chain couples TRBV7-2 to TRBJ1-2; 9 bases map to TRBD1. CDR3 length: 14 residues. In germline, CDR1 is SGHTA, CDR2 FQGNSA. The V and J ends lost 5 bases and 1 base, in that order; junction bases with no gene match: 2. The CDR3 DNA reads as TGTGCCAGCAGCCCGGACAGGGGTAACTATGGCTACACCTTC. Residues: CASSPDRGNYGYTF.

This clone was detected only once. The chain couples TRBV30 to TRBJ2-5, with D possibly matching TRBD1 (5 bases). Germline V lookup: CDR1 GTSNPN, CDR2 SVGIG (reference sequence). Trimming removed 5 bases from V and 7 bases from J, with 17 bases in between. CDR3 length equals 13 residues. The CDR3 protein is CAWQAQGSGTQYF. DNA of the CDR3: TGTGCCTGGCAGGCCCAGGGTTCTGGGACCCAGTACTTC.

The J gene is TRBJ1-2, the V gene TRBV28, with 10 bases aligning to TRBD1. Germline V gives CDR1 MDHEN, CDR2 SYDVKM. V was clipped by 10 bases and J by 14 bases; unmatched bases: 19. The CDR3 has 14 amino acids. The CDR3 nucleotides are TGTGCCACTACAAGACCCCCGGGACAGGGGACGGGAACCTTC. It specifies CATTRPPGQGTGTF.